These T cell receptor beta chains were read from a single sample in a study of blood T cell repertoires in COVID-19. The repertoire was sequenced with immunoSEQ multiplex PCR; TCRdb's copy has only in-frame clones and lacks some. This sample has fewer than 200,000 clones; 80% to 90% occur once, and the top ten carry approximately 12%. The sample taken for sequencing was peripheral blood. The source is a woman in her seventies with COVID-19, enrolled during active disease. Both conserved end residues are part of each CDR3. The order of the fields is J gene, clone size, D gene, V gene, CDR3 DNA, CDR3 protein. A D gene is named only where the DNA matches it firmly. The size entry is marked missing in some rows and otherwise reads once, few, many or a size class.

TRBJ1-6 | NA | TRBD1 | TRBV28 | TGTGCCAGCAGTGGGGACAGAAATTCACCCCTCCACTTT | CASSGDRNSPLHF
TRBJ2-5 | NA | NA | TRBV7-9 | TGTGCCAGCAGCTTAGAGGTCCTCCAGGCTGAGACCCAGTACTTC | CASSLEVLQAETQYF
TRBJ1-2 | NA | NA | TRBV2 | TGTGCCATCTCCCCAGGAGGGAACTATGGCTACACCTTC | CAISPGGNYGYTF
TRBJ2-7 | NA | NA | TRBV5-1 | TGCGCCAGCAGCTTGGGACAGGAACTCTACGAGCAGTACTTC | CASSLGQELYEQYF
TRBJ2-2 | NA | TRBD1 | TRBV4-1 | TGCGCCAGCAGCCGGGACAGGGCCGACACCGGGGAGCTGTTTTTT | CASSRDRADTGELFF
TRBJ1-1 | NA | TRBD1 | TRBV27 | TGTGCCAGCAGTTTAGGGACAGGGGGAGTGATCTTCACTGAAGCTTTCTTT | CASSLGTGGVIFTEAFF
TRBJ1-6 | few | NA | TRBV20-1 | TGCAGTGCTAGTCGTAATTATAATTCACCCCTCCACTTT | CSASRNYNSPLHF
TRBJ2-7 | NA | NA | TRBV11-2 | TGTGCCAGCAGCCAACTCCTACTCGAGCAGTACTTC | CASSQLLLEQYF
TRBJ2-2 | NA | NA | TRBV7-8 | TGTGCCAGCAGCCTATGGAACAGGGACAACACCGGAGAGCTGTTTTTT | CASSLWNRDNTGELFF
TRBJ2-5 | NA | NA | TRBV19 | TGTGCCAGTAGTCCAACCGGGGTGAAACAAGAGACCCAGTACTTC | CASSPTGVKQETQYF
TRBJ2-7 | NA | TRBD1 | TRBV28 | TGTGCCAGCAGGGGAGACAGGGTACATGCCAACGAGCAGTACTTC | CASRGDRVHANEQYF
TRBJ2-7 | NA | TRBD2 | TRBV11-2 | TGTGCCAGCAGCTTAGTGAGAGCGCCTCGGGGGGGGTCCTACGAGCAGTACTTC | CASSLVRAPRGGSYEQYF
TRBJ2-7 | NA | NA | TRBV6-5 | TGTGCCAGCACCTCAGGGGCCTACGAGCAGTACTTC | CASTSGAYEQYF
TRBJ1-1 | NA | NA | TRBV4-1 | TGCGCCAGCAGCCGCCGGGATAGCGGAGTGAACACTGAAGCTTTCTTT | CASSRRDSGVNTEAFF
TRBJ2-1 | NA | TRBD2 | TRBV5-1 | TGCGCCAGCAGCACCCGACTAGCCCCTTCGGGGGAGCAGTTCTTC | CASSTRLAPSGEQFF
TRBJ1-2 | NA | TRBD1 | TRBV27 | TGTGCCAGCAGATTGGAGGGGGCAGGGGCTAACTATGGCTACACCTTC | CASRLEGAGANYGYTF
TRBJ2-3 | NA | TRBD1 | TRBV29-1 | TGCAGCGTTGGAGGGGGCGCAGATACGCAGTATTTT | CSVGGGADTQYF
TRBJ2-5 | NA | NA | TRBV12-5 | TGTGCTAGTGGCCTAGGGAGAATGGAGACCCAGTACTTC | CASGLGRMETQYF
TRBJ1-1 | NA | NA | TRBV9 | TGTGCCAGCAGCGTAGGGGACACCCACCCTGTGGCTTTCTTT | CASSVGDTHPVAFF
TRBJ2-1 | NA | NA | TRBV18 | TGTGCCAGCTCACCAAGGGGGCGGGACCAAAATGAGCAGTTCTTC | CASSPRGRDQNEQFF
TRBJ2-1 | NA | TRBD2 | TRBV19 | TGTGCCAGTAGTATAAATCCCCCTTGGCTTAGCGGGAGGGGTAATGAGCAGTTCTTC | CASSINPPWLSGRGNEQFF
TRBJ1-3 | NA | NA | TRBV18 | TGTGCCAGCTCTCCCACCAGCTCTGGAAACACCATATATTTT | CASSPTSSGNTIYF
TRBJ1-5 | NA | NA | TRBV5-8 | TGTGCCAGCAGCCTGGGAGGGTTCGGCAATCAGCCCCAGCATTTT | CASSLGGFGNQPQHF
TRBJ1-2 | NA | NA | TRBV3-1/TRBV3-2 | TGTGCCAGCAGCCCCCAGTCAGCTAACTATGGCTACACCTTC | CASSPQSANYGYTF
TRBJ2-7 | NA | TRBD2 | TRBV27 | TGTGCCAGCAGTTTTGGACTAGCGAGCCGCCTCGAGCAGTACTTC | CASSFGLASRLEQYF
TRBJ2-3 | NA | NA | TRBV27 | TGTGCCAGCAGTTTCCTTAGCACCCCTAGCACAGATACGCAGTATTTT | CASSFLSTPSTDTQYF
TRBJ1-1 | NA | NA | TRBV5-4 | TGTGCCAGCAGCTACACACAAAACACTGAAGCTTTCTTT | CASSYTQNTEAFF
TRBJ2-3 | NA | NA | TRBV5-4 | TGTGCCAGCAGCTTTCCGACAGGAGGTCTTGGTACGCAGTATTTT | CASSFPTGGLGTQYF
TRBJ2-5 | once | NA | TRBV5-5 | TGTGCCAGCAGCTTGGTGGGAGTTTGGGAGACCCAGTACTTC | CASSLVGVWETQYF
TRBJ2-2 | NA | TRBD2 | TRBV2 | TGTGCCAGCATCCTTAGCGGGAGAACCGGGGAGCTGTTTTTT | CASILSGRTGELFF
TRBJ1-5 | NA | TRBD1 | TRBV3-1/TRBV3-2 | TGTGCCAGCAGCCCTCGACAGGGTCAGGATCAGCCCCAGCATTTT | CASSPRQGQDQPQHF
TRBJ1-1 | NA | TRBD1 | TRBV5-6 | TGTGCCAGCAGCCAGGTGACAGGGGCGGACACTGAAGCTTTCTTT | CASSQVTGADTEAFF
TRBJ2-1 | NA | NA | TRBV6-2/TRBV6-3 | TGTGCCAGCAGTTACTTGGCGGGCCTACCCAATGAGCAGTTCTTC | CASSYLAGLPNEQFF
TRBJ2-2 | NA | TRBD1 | TRBV29-1 | TGCAGCGTTGACGGGGTGGGGACAGGGGTCACCGGGGAGCTGTTTTTT | CSVDGVGTGVTGELFF
TRBJ2-5 | NA | NA | TRBV25-1 | TGTGCCAGCAGTGAAGGTATACTACAAGAGACCCAGTACTTC | CASSEGILQETQYF
TRBJ1-3 | NA | NA | TRBV15 | TGTGCCACTAAGACACTCTCTGGAAACACCATATATTTT | CATKTLSGNTIYF
TRBJ2-5 | NA | NA | TRBV12-3/TRBV12-4 | TGTGCCAGCAGTTTTCTACAAGAGACCCAGTACTTC | CASSFLQETQYF
TRBJ1-1 | NA | NA | TRBV28 | TGTGCCAGCAGCCTTCCTCCGAACACTGAAGCTTTCTTT | CASSLPPNTEAFF
TRBJ1-4 | NA | NA | TRBV5-1 | TGCGCCACTAAACCTCATGGGGGCATTGAAAAACTGTTTTTT | CATKPHGGIEKLFF
TRBJ2-7 | NA | TRBD2 | TRBV24-1 | TGTGCCACCAGTGATTTGCTGACTAAAGCGGGAGCACCGCCTTACGAGCAGTACTTC | CATSDLLTKAGAPPYEQYF
TRBJ1-1 | NA | TRBD1 | TRBV10-3 | TGTGCCATCAGATTTGGACAGGCCACGGACACTGAAGCTTTCTTT | CAIRFGQATDTEAFF
TRBJ1-3 | once | NA | TRBV5-1 | TGCGCCAGCAGCTTGGACAGATTCTCTGGAAACACCATATATTTT | CASSLDRFSGNTIYF
TRBJ1-5 | NA | NA | TRBV4-1 | TGCGCCAGCAGCCGGGTCCCGGGGTATGGCAATCAGCCCCAGCATTTT | CASSRVPGYGNQPQHF
TRBJ2-1 | NA | TRBD2 | TRBV14 | TGTGCCAGCAGCCCACCGGGGGGGGCCTCCTACAATGAGCAGTTCTTC | CASSPPGGASYNEQFF
TRBJ1-2 | NA | NA | TRBV21-1 | TGTGCCAGCAGCAAAAGGCGGTCTAACTATGGCTACACCTTC | CASSKRRSNYGYTF
TRBJ2-7 | NA | TRBD1 | TRBV18 | TGTGCCAGCTCCGGGACAGTCCCCGAGCAGTACTTC | CASSGTVPEQYF